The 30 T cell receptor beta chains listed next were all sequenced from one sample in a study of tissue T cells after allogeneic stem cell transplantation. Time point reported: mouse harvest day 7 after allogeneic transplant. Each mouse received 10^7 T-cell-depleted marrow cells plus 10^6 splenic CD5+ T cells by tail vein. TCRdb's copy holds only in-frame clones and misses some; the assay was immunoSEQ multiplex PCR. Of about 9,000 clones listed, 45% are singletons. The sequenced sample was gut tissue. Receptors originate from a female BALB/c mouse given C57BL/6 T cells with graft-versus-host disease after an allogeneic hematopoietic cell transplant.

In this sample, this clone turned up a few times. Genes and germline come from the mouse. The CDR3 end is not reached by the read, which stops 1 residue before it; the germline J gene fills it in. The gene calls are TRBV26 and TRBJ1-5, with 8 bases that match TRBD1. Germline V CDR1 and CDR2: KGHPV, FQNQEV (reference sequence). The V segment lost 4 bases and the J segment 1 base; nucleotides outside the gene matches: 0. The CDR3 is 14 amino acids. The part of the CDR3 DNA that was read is TGTGCCAGCAGTCGACAGGGGAACAACCAGGCTCCGCTT. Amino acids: CASSRQGNNQAPL. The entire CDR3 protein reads CASSRQGNNQAPLF.

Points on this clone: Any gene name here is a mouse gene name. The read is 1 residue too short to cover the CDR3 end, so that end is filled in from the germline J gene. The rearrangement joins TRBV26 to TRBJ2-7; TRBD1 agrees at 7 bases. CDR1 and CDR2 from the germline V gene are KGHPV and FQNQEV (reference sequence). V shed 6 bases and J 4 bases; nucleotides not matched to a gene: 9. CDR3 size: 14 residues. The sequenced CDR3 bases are TGTGCCAGCAGGCGGGACAGTATTCTTTATGAACAGTAC. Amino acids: CASRRDSILYEQY. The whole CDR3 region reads CASRRDSILYEQYF.

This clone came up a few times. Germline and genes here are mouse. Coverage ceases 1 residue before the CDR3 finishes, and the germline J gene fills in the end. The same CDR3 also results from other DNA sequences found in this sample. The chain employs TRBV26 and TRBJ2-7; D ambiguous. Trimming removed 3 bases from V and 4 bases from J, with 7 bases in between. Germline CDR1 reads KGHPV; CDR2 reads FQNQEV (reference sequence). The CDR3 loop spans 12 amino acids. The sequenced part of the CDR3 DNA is TGTGCCAGCAGTCTTGACAAATATGAACAGTAC. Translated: CASSLDKYEQY. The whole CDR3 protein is CASSLDKYEQYF.

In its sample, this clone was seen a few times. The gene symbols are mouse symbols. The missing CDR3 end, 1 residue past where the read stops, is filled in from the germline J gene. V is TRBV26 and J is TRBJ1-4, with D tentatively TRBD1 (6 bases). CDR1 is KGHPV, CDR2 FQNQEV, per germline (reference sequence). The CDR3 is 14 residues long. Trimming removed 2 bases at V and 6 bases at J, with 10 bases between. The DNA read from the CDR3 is TGTGCCAGCAGTCTGGTTGGGGGCCACGAAAGATTATTT. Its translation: CASSLVGGHERLF. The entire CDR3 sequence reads CASSLVGGHERLFF.

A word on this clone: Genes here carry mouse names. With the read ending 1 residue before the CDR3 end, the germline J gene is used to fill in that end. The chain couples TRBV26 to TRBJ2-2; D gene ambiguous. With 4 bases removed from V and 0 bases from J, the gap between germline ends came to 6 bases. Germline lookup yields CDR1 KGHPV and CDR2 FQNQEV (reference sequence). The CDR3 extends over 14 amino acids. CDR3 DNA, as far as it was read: TGTGCCAGCAGTCGGGATTCAAACACCGGGCAGCTCTAC. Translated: CASSRDSNTGQLY. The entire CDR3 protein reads CASSRDSNTGQLYF.

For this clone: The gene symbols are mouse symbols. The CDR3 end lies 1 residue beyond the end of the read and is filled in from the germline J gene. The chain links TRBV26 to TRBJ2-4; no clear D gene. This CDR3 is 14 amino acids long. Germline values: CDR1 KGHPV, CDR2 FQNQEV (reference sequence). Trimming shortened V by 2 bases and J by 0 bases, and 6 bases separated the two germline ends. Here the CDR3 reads CASSLTGSQNTLYF. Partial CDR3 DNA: TGTGCCAGCAGTCTGACGGGGAGTCAAAACACCTTGTAC.

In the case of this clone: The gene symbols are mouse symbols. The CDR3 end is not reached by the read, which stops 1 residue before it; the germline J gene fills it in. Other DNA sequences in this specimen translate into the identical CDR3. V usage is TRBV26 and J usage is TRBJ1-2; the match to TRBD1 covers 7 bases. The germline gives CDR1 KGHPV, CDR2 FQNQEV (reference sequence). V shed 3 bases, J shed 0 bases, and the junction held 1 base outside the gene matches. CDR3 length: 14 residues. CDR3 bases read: TGTGCCAGCAGTCTTCAGGGGGCAAACTCCGACTACACC. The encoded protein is CASSLQGANSDYT. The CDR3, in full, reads CASSLQGANSDYTF.

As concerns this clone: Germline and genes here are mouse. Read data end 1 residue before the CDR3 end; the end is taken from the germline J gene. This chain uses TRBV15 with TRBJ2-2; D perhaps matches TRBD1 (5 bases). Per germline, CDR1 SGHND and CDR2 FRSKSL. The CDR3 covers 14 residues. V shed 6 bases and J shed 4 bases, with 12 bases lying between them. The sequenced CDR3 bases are TGTGCCAGCAGCCCCGGCAGGGTCACCGGGCAGCTCTAC. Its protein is CASSPGRVTGQLY. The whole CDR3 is CASSPGRVTGQLYF.

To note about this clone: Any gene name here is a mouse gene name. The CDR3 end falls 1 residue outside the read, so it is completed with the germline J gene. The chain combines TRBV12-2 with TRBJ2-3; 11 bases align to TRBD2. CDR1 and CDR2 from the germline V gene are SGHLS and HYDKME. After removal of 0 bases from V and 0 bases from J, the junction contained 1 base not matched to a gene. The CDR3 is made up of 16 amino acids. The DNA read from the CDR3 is TGTGCCAGCTCTCTCACTGGGGGGGCTAGTGCAGAAACGCTGTAT. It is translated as CASSLTGGASAETLY. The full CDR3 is CASSLTGGASAETLYF. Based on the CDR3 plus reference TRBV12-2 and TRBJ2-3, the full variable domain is NSGVVQSPRYIIKGKGERSILKCIPISGHLSVAWYQQTQGQELKFFIQHYDKMERDKGNLPSRFSVQQFDDYHSEMNMSALELEDSAVYFCASSLTGGASAETLYFGSGTRLTVL.

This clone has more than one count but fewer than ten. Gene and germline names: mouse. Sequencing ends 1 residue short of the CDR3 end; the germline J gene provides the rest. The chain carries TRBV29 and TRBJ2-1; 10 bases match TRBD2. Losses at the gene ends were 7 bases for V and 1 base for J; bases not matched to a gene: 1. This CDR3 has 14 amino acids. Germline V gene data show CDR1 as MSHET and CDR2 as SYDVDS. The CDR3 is CASKDWGNYAEQFF. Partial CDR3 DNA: TGTGCTAGCAAGGACTGGGGGAACTATGCTGAGCAGTTC.

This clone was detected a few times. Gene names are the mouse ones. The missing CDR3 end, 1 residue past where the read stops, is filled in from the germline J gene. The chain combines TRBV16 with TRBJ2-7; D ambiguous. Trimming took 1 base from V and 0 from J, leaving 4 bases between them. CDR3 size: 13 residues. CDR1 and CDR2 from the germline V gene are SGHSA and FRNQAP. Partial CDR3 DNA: TGTGCAAGCAGCTTAGTGGGCTCCTATGAACAGTAC. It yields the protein CASSLVGSYEQY. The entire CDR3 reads CASSLVGSYEQYF.

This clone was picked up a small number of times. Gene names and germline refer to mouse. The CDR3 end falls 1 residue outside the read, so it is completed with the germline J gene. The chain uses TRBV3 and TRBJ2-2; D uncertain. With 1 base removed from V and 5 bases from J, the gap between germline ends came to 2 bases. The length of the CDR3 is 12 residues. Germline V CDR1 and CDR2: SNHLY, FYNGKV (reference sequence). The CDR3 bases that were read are TGTGCCAGCAGCTTAGTTACCGGGCAGCTCTAC. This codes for CASSLVTGQLY. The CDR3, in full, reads CASSLVTGQLYF.

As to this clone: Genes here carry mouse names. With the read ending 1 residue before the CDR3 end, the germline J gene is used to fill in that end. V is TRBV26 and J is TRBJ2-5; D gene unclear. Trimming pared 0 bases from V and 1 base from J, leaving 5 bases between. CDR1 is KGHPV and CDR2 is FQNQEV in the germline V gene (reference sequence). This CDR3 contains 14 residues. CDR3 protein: CASSLSGYQDTQYF. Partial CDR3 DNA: TGTGCCAGCAGTCTGTCCGGGTACCAAGACACCCAGTAC. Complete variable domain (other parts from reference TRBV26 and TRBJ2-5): NSKVIQTPRYLVKGQGQKAKMRCIPEKGHPVVFWYQQNKNNEFKFLINFQNQEVLQQIDMTEKRFSAECPSNSPCSLEIQSSEAGDSALYLCASSLSGYQDTQYFGPGTRLLVL.

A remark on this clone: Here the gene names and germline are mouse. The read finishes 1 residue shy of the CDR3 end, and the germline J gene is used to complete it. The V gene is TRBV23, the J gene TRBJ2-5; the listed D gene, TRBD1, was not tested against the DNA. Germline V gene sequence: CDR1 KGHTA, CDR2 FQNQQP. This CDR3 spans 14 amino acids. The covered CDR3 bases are TGCTCCAGCAGTCAAAGACAATTCCAAGACACCCAGTAC. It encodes CSSSQRQFQDTQY. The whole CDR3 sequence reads CSSSQRQFQDTQYF. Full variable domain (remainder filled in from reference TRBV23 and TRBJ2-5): DAAVTQKPRYLIKMKGQEAEMKCIPEKGHTAVFWYQQKQSKELKFLIYFQNQQPLDQIDMVKERFSAVCPSSSLCSLGIRTCEAEDSALYLCSSSQRQFQDTQYFGPGTRLLVL.

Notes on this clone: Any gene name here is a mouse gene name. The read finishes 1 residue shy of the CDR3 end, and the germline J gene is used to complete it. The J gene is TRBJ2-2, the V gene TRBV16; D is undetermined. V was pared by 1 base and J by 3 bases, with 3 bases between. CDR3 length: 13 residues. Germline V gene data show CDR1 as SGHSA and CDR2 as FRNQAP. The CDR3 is CASSLAHTGQLYF. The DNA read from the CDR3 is TGTGCAAGCAGCTTAGCTCACACCGGGCAGCTCTAC.

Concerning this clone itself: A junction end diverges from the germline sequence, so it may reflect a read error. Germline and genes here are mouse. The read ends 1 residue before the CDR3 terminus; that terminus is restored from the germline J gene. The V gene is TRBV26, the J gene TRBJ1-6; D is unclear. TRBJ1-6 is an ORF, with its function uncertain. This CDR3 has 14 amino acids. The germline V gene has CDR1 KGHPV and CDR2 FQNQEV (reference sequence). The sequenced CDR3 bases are TGTGCCAGCAGTCTGTCTTCCTTTAATTCGCCCCTCTAC. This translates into CASSLSSFNSPLY. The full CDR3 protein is CASSLSSFNSPLYF.

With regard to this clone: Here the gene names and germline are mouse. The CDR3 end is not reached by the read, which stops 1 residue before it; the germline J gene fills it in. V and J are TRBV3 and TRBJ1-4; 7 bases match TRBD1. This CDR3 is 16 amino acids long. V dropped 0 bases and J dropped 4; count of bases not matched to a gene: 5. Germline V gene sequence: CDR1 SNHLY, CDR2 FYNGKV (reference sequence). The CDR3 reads CASSLAPGQYNERLFF. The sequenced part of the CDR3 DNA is TGTGCCAGCAGCTTAGCCCCGGGACAGTACAACGAAAGATTATTT.

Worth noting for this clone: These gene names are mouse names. CDR3 bases read: TGTGCCAGCAGTACCGGGACAGGAGGCACCTTGTAC. Encoded protein: CASSTGTGGTLY. The full CDR3 protein reads CASSTGTGGTLYF. The chain links TRBV26 to TRBJ2-4; 8 bases line up with TRBD1. The read terminates 1 residue before the CDR3 end, so the remaining end is supplied by the germline J gene. Per the germline V gene, CDR1 is KGHPV and CDR2 is FQNQEV (reference sequence). Trimming at V came to 5 bases and at J to 8 bases, leaving 6 bases not matched to a gene. The CDR3 sequence is 13 residues long.

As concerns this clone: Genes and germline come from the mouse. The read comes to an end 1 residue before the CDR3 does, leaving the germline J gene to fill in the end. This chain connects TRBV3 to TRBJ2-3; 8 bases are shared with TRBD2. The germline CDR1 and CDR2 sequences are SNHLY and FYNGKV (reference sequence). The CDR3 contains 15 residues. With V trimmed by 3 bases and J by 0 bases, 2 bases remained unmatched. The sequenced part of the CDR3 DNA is TGTGCCAGCAGCTTGGGGGGGGCTAGTGCAGAAACGCTGTAT. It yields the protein CASSLGGASAETLY. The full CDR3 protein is CASSLGGASAETLYF.

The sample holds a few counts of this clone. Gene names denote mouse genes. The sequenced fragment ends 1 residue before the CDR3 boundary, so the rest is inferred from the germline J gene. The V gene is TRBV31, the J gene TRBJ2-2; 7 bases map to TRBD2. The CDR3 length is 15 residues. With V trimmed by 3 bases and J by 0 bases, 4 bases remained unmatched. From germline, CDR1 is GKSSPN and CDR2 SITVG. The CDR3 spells CAWSPLGSNTGQLYF. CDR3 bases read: TGTGCCTGGAGCCCACTGGGGTCAAACACCGGGCAGCTCTAC.

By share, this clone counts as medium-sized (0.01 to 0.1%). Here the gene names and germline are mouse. The CDR3: CASNLLAPLF. CDR3 DNA, as far as it was read: TGTGCCAGCAATCTCCTGGCTCCGCTT. The chain has TRBV13-3 and TRBJ1-5; D is uncertain. The read halts 1 residue ahead of the CDR3 end, with the missing end drawn from the germline J gene. The CDR3 extends over 10 amino acids. V was pared by 6 bases and J by 9 bases, with 7 bases between. CDR1 is NNHDY and CDR2 is SYVADS in the germline V gene.

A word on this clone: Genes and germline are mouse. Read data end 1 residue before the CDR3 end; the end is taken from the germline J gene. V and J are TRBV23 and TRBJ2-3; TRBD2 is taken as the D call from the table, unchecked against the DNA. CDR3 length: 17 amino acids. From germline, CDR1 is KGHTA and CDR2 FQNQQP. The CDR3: CSSSQGLGRPSAETLYF. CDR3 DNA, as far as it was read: TGCTCCAGCAGTCAAGGGCTGGGGAGGCCTAGTGCAGAAACGCTGTAT.

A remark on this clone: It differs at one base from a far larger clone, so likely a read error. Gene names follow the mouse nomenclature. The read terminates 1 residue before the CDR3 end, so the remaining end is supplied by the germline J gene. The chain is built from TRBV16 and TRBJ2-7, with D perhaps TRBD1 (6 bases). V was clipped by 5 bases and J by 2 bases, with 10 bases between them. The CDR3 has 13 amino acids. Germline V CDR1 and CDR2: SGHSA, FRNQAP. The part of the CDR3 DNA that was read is TGTGCAAGCAGCCGGGACACCCCCTATGAACAGTAC. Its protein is CASSRDTPYEQY. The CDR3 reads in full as CASSRDTPYEQYF.

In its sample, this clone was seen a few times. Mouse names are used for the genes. CDR3 bases read: TGTGCCAGCAGTCTGCTGGGGGGGTACCAAGACACCCAGTAC. It translates to CASSLLGGYQDTQY. The whole CDR3 region reads CASSLLGGYQDTQYF. The genes are TRBV26 and TRBJ2-5; the match to TRBD2 covers 9 bases. The read gets to within 1 residue of the CDR3 end, and the germline J gene fills in the rest. CDR1 and CDR2 from the germline V gene are KGHPV and FQNQEV (reference sequence). V was pared by 2 bases and J by 1 base, with 1 base of the junction left unmatched. The CDR3 sequence is 15 residues long.

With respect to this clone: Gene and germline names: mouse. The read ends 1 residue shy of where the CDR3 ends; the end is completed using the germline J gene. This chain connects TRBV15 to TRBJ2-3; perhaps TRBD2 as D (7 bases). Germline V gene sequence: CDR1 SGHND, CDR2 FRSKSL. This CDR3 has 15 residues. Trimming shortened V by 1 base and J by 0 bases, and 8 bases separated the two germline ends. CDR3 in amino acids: CASSLGGASAETLYF. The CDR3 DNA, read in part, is TGTGCCAGCAGTTTAGGGGGGGCTAGTGCAGAAACGCTGTAT.

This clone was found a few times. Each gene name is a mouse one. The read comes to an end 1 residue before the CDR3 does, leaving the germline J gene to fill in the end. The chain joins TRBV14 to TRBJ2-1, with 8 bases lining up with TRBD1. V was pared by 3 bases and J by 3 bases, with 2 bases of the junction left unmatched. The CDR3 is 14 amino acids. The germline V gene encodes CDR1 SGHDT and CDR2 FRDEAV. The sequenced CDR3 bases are TGTGCCAGCAGTTCGACAGGGGCCTATGCTGAGCAGTTC. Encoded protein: CASSSTGAYAEQF. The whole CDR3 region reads CASSSTGAYAEQFF.

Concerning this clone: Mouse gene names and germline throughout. The CDR3 here is CASSLNKDTQYF. The covered CDR3 bases are TGTGCCAGCAGTCTGAACAAAGACACCCAGTAC. V is TRBV26 and J is TRBJ2-5; no clear D gene. With the read ending 1 residue before the CDR3 end, the germline J gene is used to fill in that end. Germline lookup yields CDR1 KGHPV and CDR2 FQNQEV (reference sequence). The CDR3 spans 12 residues. Trimming removed 2 bases at V and 4 bases at J, with 4 bases between.

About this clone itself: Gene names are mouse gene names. CDR3 sequence: CASSPGRAETLYF. CDR3 DNA (partial): TGTGCCAGCAGTCCCGGGCGTGCAGAAACGCTGTAT. This chain uses TRBV26 with TRBJ2-3, with D uncertain. The missing CDR3 end, 1 residue past where the read stops, is filled in from the germline J gene. Trimming cost V 4 bases and J 1 base, with 6 bases left between them. In germline, CDR1 is KGHPV, CDR2 FQNQEV (reference sequence). This CDR3 contains 13 residues.

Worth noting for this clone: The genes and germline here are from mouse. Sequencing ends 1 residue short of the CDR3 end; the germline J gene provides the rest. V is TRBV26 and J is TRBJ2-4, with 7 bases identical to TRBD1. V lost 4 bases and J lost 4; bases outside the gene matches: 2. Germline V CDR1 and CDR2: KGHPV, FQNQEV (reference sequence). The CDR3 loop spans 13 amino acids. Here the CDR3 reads CASSPDRKNTLYF. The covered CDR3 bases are TGTGCCAGCAGTCCGGACAGGAAAAACACCTTGTAC.

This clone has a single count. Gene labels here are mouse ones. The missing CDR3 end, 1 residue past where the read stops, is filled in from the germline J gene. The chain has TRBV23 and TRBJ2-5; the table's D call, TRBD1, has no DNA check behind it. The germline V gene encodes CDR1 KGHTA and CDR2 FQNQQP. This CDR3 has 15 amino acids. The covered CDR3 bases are TGCTCCAGCAGTCAATGGACAATTAACCAAGACACCCAGTAC. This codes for CSSSQWTINQDTQY. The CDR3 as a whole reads CSSSQWTINQDTQYF.